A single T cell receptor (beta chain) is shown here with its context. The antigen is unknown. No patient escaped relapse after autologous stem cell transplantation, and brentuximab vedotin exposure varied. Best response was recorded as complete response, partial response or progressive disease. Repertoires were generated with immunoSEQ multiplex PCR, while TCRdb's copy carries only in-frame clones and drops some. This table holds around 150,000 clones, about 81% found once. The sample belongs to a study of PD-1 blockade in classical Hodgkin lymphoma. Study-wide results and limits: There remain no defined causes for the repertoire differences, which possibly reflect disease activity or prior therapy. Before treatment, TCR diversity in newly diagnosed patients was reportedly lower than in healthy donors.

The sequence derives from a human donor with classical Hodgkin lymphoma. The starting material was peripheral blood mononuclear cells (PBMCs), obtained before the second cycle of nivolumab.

CDR3 sequence reads: CASRRQAGELFF. The CDR3 DNA follows: TGTGCCAGTAGGCGGCAGGCCGGGGAGCTGTTTTTT. V is TRBV6-6 and J is TRBJ2-2; D is undetermined. The CDR3 covers 12 residues. Germline values: CDR1 MNHNY, CDR2 SVGAGI (reference sequence). Trimming shortened V by 9 bases and J by 6 bases, and 11 bases separated the two germline ends.